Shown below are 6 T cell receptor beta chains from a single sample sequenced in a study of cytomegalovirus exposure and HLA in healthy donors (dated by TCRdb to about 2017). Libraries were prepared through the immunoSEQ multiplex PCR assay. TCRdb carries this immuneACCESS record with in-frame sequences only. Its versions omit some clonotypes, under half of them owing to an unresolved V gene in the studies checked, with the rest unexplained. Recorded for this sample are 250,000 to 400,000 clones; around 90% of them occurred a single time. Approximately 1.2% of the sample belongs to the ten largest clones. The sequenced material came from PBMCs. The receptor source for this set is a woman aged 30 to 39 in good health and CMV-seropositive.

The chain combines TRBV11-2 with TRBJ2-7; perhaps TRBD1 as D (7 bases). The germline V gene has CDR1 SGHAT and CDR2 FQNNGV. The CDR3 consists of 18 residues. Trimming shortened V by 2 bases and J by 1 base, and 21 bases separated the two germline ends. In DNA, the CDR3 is TGTGCCAGCAGCTTATTGCCACCGGGGGACAGATCATCCTACGAGCAGTACTTC. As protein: CASSLLPPGDRSSYEQYF.

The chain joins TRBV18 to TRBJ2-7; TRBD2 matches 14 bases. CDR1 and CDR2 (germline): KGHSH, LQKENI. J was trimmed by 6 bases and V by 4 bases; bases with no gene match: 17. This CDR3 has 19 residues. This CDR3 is CASSREETSGRAVSAEQYF. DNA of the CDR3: TGTGCCAGCTCACGCGAAGAGACTAGCGGGAGGGCCGTGAGCGCCGAGCAGTACTTC.

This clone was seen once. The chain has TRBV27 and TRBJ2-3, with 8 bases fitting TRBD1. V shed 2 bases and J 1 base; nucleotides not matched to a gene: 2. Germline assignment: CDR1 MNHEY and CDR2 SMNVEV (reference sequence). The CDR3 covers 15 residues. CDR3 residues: CASSLPGGGTDTQYF. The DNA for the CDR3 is TGTGCCAGCAGTTTACCAGGGGGCGGCACAGATACGCAGTATTTT.

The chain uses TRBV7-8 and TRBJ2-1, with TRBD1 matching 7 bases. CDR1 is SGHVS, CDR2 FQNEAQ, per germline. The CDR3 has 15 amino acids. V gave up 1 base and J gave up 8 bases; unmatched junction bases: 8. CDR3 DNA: TGTGCCAGCAGCTTAGGTAGGGGGCAAGGGCATGAGCAGTTCTTC. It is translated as CASSLGRGQGHEQFF.

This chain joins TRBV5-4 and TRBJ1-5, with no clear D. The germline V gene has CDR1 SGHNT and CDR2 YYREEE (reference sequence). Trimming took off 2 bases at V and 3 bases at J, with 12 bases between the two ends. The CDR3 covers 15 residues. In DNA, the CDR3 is TGTGCCAGCAGCTTTCAAGGGCAGGTCAATCAGCCCCAGCATTTT. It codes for CASSFQGQVNQPQHF.

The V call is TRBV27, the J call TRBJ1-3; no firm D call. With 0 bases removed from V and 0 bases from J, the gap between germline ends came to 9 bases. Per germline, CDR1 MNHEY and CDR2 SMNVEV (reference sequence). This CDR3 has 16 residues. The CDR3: CASSLSAGFSGNTIYF. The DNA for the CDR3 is TGTGCCAGCAGTTTATCAGCCGGGTTCTCTGGAAACACCATATATTTT.